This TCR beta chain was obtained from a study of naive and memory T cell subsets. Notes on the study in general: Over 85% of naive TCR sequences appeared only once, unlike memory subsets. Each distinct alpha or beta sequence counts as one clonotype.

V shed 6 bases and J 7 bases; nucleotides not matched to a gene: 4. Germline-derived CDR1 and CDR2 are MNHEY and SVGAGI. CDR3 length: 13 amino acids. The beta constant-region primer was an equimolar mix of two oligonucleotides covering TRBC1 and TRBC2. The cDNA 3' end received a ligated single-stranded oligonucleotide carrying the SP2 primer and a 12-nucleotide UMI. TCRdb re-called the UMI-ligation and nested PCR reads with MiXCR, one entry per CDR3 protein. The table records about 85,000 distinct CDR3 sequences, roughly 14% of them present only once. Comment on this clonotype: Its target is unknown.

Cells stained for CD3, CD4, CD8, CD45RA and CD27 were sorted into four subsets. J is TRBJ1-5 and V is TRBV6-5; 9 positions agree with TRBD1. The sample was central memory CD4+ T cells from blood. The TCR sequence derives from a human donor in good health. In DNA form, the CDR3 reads TGTGCCAGCAGCCGGGACAGGGAGCAGCCCCAGCATTTT. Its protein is CASSRDREQPQHF.